The 25 T cell receptor beta chains reported below all come from one sample, sequenced in a study of blood T cell repertoires in COVID-19. Clones were read by immunoSEQ multiplex PCR, and TCRdb kept only the in-frame ones, dropping some. Of roughly 460,000 clones listed, around 90% were seen once; the top ten hold around 0.92%. The sequenced sample was peripheral blood. The receptor source for this set is a man in his late teens or twenties with COVID-19, enrolled during active disease.

V usage is TRBV5-4 and J usage is TRBJ1-1; D is undetermined. The CDR3 is 13 residues long. CDR1 is SGHNT and CDR2 is YYREEE in the germline V gene (reference sequence). Trimming stripped 1 base from V and 6 bases from J, with 10 bases between. Written as DNA, the CDR3 is TGTGCCAGCAGCTTGATCGGGGAGTCTGAAGCTTTCTTT. This translates into CASSLIGESEAFF.

J is TRBJ2-3 and V is TRBV2; possibly TRBD1 for D (6 bases). The V end was cut by 3 bases, the J end by 5 bases, with 12 bases between. Germline lookup yields CDR1 SNHLY and CDR2 FYNNEI. The CDR3 totals 14 residues. CDR3 DNA: TGTGCCAGCAGTGACATTCAGGGGAGAGATACGCAGTATTTT. It translates to CASSDIQGRDTQYF.

The V gene is TRBV5-1, the J gene TRBJ2-7, with D tentatively TRBD2 (6 bases). Trimming took 4 bases from V and 0 from J, leaving 17 bases between them. Germline V CDR1 and CDR2: SGHRS, YFSETQ. This CDR3 is built from 16 residues. DNA for the CDR3: TGCGCCAGCAGCCCGGGAGCGGCAGAATCCTCCTACGAGCAGTACTTC. Its protein product is CASSPGAAESSYEQYF.

In this sample, this clone turned up a few times. The chain links TRBV7-8 to TRBJ2-3; 8 bases match TRBD1. Germline V gives CDR1 SGHVS, CDR2 FQNEAQ. The trim removed 5 bases at V and 0 bases at J, leaving 4 bases unmatched. This CDR3 has 15 amino acids. This CDR3 reads CASSTGTGSTDTQYF. DNA of the CDR3: TGTGCCAGCAGCACAGGGACAGGTAGCACAGATACGCAGTATTTT.

This sequence joins TRBV25-1 and TRBJ2-7; 8 bases agree with TRBD1. The trim removed 8 bases at V and 3 bases at J, leaving 9 bases unmatched. The CDR3 consists of 14 residues. The germline gives CDR1 MGHDK, CDR2 SYGVNS. CDR3 in DNA: TGTGCCAGCCCCATTGGGACAGGTGACTACGAGCAGTACTTC. Encoded protein: CASPIGTGDYEQYF.

The rearrangement joins TRBV7-3 to TRBJ1-2; D uncertain. Per the germline V gene, CDR1 is SGHTA and CDR2 is FQGTGA. The CDR3 runs to 14 residues. With 5 bases removed from V and 0 bases from J, the gap between germline ends came to 10 bases. The CDR3 spells CASSPGVPNYGYTF. CDR3 nucleotide sequence: TGTGCCAGCAGCCCGGGAGTACCTAACTATGGCTACACCTTC.

The J gene is TRBJ2-7, the V gene TRBV29-1; D might be TRBD1 (6 bases). This CDR3 contains 12 residues. In germline, CDR1 is SQVTM, CDR2 ANQGSEA. Trimming removed 7 bases at V and 1 base at J, with 11 bases between. The CDR3 nucleotides read TGCAGCGCCGAGACAGGATCCTACGAGCAGTACTTC. It is translated as CSAETGSYEQYF.

The V gene is TRBV6-6, the J gene TRBJ1-1; D gene ambiguous. The V gene's germline CDR1 is MNHNY and CDR2 SVGAGI (reference sequence). The V gene lost 2 bases and the J gene lost 2 bases, with 3 bases spanning the gap. The CDR3 totals 12 residues. CDR3 loop: CASSYTNTEAFF. CDR3 sequence (DNA): TGTGCCAGCAGTTACACTAACACTGAAGCTTTCTTT.

The chain employs TRBV2 and TRBJ1-5, with 7 bases lining up with TRBD1. Germline V CDR1 and CDR2: SNHLY, FYNNEI. Trimming at V came to 8 bases and at J to 3 bases, leaving 4 bases not matched to a gene. The CDR3 spans 13 residues. The CDR3 nucleotides read TGTGCCAGCGGACAGGAAACCAATCAGCCCCAGCATTTT. Protein sequence: CASGQETNQPQHF. Combining the CDR3 with reference TRBV2 and TRBJ1-5 gives the whole variable domain EPEVTQTPSHQVTQMGQEVILRCVPISNHLYFYWYRQILGQKVEFLVSFYNNEISEKSEIFDDQFSVERPDGSNFTLKIRSTKLEDSAMYFCASGQETNQPQHFGDGTRLSIL.

The V and J genes are TRBV11-1 and TRBJ2-3; TRBD2 matches 7 bases. Germline assignment: CDR1 SGHAT and CDR2 FQDESV (reference sequence). The CDR3 is made up of 16 amino acids. Losses at the gene ends were 1 base for V and 4 bases for J; bases not matched to a gene: 8. The CDR3 sequence: CASSLDLAGRADTQYF. For the CDR3, the DNA is TGTGCCAGCAGCTTAGACTTAGCGGGCAGGGCAGATACGCAGTATTTT.

This rearrangement joins TRBV24-1 to TRBJ2-1; perhaps TRBD2 as D (6 bases). V lost 12 bases and J lost 0, with 14 bases in between. Germline CDR1 and CDR2: KGHDR and SFDVKD. The CDR3 is 14 residues long. The CDR3 nucleotides read TGTGCCTCTGGGGGAGCGGGCTCCTACAATGAGCAGTTCTTC. Translated: CASGGAGSYNEQFF.

V is TRBV7-9 and J is TRBJ2-3, with no clear D. CDR3 size: 17 residues. Trimming cost V 5 bases and J 2 bases, with 20 bases left between them. Germline V lookup: CDR1 SEHNR, CDR2 FQNEAQ (reference sequence). Written as DNA, the CDR3 is TGTGCCAGCAGCCCCCTAAGCCTGTGGTCCGACACAGATACGCAGTATTTT. This gives the protein CASSPLSLWSDTDTQYF. Variable domain in full (rest from reference TRBV7-9 and TRBJ2-3): DTGVSQNPRHKITKRGQNVTFRCDPISEHNRLYWYRQTLGQGPEFLTYFQNEAQLEKSRLLSDRFSAERPKGSFSTLEIQRTEQGDSAMYLCASSPLSLWSDTDTQYFGPGTRLTVL.

To note about this clone: The junction differs from germline at one of its ends, possibly a read error. CDR3 sequence: CASGLAGGQSGELFF. The CDR3 DNA is TGCGCCAGCGGCTTAGCGGGGGGTCAGTCCGGGGAGCTGTTTTTT. The chain uses TRBV5-1 and TRBJ2-2; 10 positions match TRBD2. This CDR3 spans 15 amino acids. Per germline, CDR1 SGHRS and CDR2 YFSETQ. Combining the CDR3 with reference TRBV5-1 and TRBJ2-2 gives the whole variable domain KAGVTQTPRYLIKTRGQQVTLSCSPISGHRSVSWYQQTPGQGLQFLFEYFSETQRNKGNFPGRFSGRQFSNSRSEMNVSTLELGDSALYLCASGLAGGQSGELFFGEGSRLTVL.

CDR3 sequence: CASSRLAGTDTQYF. CDR3 DNA: TGTGCCAGCAGCCGACTAGCCGGCACAGATACGCAGTATTTT. The chain has TRBV11-2 and TRBJ2-3; 7 bases agree with TRBD2. Per germline, CDR1 SGHAT and CDR2 FQNNGV. This CDR3 has 14 residues. The junction had 3 bases not matched to a gene; V was cut back by 5 bases and J by 1 base.

This CDR3 is CASSLRSRNTEAFF. The CDR3, as DNA: TGTGCCAGCAGCCTCCGGAGCAGGAACACTGAAGCTTTCTTT. J is TRBJ1-1 and V is TRBV11-2; D unresolved. CDR1 is SGHAT, CDR2 FQNNGV, per germline. Trimming removed 5 bases at V and 1 base at J, with 11 bases between. The CDR3 loop spans 14 amino acids.

In its sample, this clone was seen once. The chain recombines TRBV30 with TRBJ2-7; tentative D call: TRBD2 (6 bases). V lost 4 bases, J lost 2 bases, and 18 bases lay in between. The CDR3 covers 15 residues. Germline assignment: CDR1 GTSNPN and CDR2 SVGIG (reference sequence). The CDR3 loop is CAWTRGLGGTYEQYF. DNA for the CDR3: TGTGCCTGGACCCGAGGCCTCGGAGGGACCTACGAGCAGTACTTC.

This clone was recorded only once. This chain links TRBV4-1 with TRBJ1-5, with 9 bases aligning to TRBD1. Germline trimming cut 4 bases from V and 6 bases from J; bases unmatched to any gene: 1. Germline V CDR1 and CDR2: MGHRA, YSYEKL. This CDR3 is built from 13 residues. The CDR3 nucleotides are TGCGCCAGCAGCCGGACAGGGGCTCAGCCCCAGCATTTT. Its protein product is CASSRTGAQPQHF.

The chain uses TRBV4-1 and TRBJ1-3; D remains unclear. Germline CDR1 MGHRA, CDR2 YSYEKL. Trimming took 1 base from V and 2 from J, leaving 9 bases between them. This CDR3 region has 15 residues. The DNA of the CDR3 is TGCGCCAGCAGCCAAGTACTAGGGACTGGAAACACCATATATTTT. Translating it yields CASSQVLGTGNTIYF.

The chain recombines TRBV4-1 with TRBJ1-1; D unclear. Germline CDR1 and CDR2: MGHRA and YSYEKL. This CDR3 has 13 amino acids. V shed 1 base and J shed 4 bases, with 7 bases lying between them. In nucleotides, the CDR3 is TGCGCCAGCAGCCAAGGGAGAGGCACTGAAGCTTTCTTT. Its protein product is CASSQGRGTEAFF.

J is TRBJ2-1 and V is TRBV3-1 (or the pseudogene TRBV3-2); possibly TRBD2 for D (6 bases). V dropped 3 bases and J dropped 7 bases, with 16 bases sitting between them. Germline CDR1 reads LGHDT; CDR2 reads YNNKEL (reference sequence). This CDR3 comprises 15 residues. The CDR3 loop is CASSQGGLFRNEQFF. CDR3 in DNA: TGTGCCAGCAGCCAGGGGGGACTGTTTCGGAATGAGCAGTTCTTC.

As DNA, the CDR3 is TGTGCCAGCAGCCCTGGGAGGGGAAAGGACACCGGGGAGCTGTTTTTT. It translates to CASSPGRGKDTGELFF. The V gene is TRBV11-2, the J gene TRBJ2-2, with TRBD2 matching over 7 bases. Losses at the gene ends were 5 bases for V and 3 bases for J; bases not matched to a gene: 9. The V gene's germline CDR1 is SGHAT and CDR2 FQNNGV. The CDR3 has 16 amino acids. Filled out from reference TRBV11-2 and TRBJ2-2, the complete variable domain reads EAGVAQSPRYKIIEKRQSVAFWCNPISGHATLYWYQQILGQGPKLLIQFQNNGVVDDSQLPKDRFSAERLKGVDSTLKIQPAKLEDSAVYLCASSPGRGKDTGELFFGEGSRLTVL.

This clone was detected a few times. The chain uses TRBV6-5 and TRBJ2-5, with D possibly TRBD2 on 7 matching bases. This CDR3 is 15 amino acids long. Germline CDR1 MNHEY, CDR2 SVGAGI. Trimming removed 6 bases at V and 7 bases at J, with 21 bases between. The DNA of the CDR3 is TGTGCCAGCAGGGAGGGGGGGGCACCCAGGGCGACCCAGTACTTC. As protein: CASREGGAPRATQYF.

This chain links TRBV25-1 with TRBJ2-5; D gene unclear. This CDR3 comprises 13 residues. V lost 3 bases and J 2 bases, leaving 7 bases between the germline ends. CDR1 is MGHDK, CDR2 SYGVNS, per germline. CDR3 DNA sequence: TGTGCCAGCAGTGAGAGGTTTCAAGAGACCCAGTACTTC. This gives the protein CASSERFQETQYF.

This clone was counted a few times. The junction shows a germline mismatch at one end, possibly a read error. This chain links TRBV7-7 with TRBJ2-2, with D maybe TRBD1 (6 bases). Germline CDR1 and CDR2: SSHAT and FNYEAQ (reference sequence). This CDR3 has 15 residues. In DNA form, the CDR3 reads TGTGCTAGCAGCCTAAAGGTGGGGGCGGCCGGGGAGCTGTTTTTT. It specifies CASSLKVGAAGELFF.

The chain joins TRBV5-1 to TRBJ2-5; 7 positions agree with TRBD1. Trimming removed 2 bases from V and 1 base from J; junction bases left unmatched: 5. Germline V gives CDR1 SGHRS, CDR2 YFSETQ. The CDR3 covers 15 residues. Here the CDR3 reads CASSLQGISQETQYF. Written as DNA, the CDR3 is TGCGCCAGCAGCTTACAGGGGATTTCCCAAGAGACCCAGTACTTC.